This T cell receptor beta chain was identified in a study of type 1 regulatory T cells. About the research overall: T-allo10 is an in vitro-generated, Tr1-enriched CD4 T cell product specific for alloantigen.

Study results and limitations: Type 1 regulatory T cells had a more restricted TCR repertoire than non-type 1 regulatory T cells.

Germline CDR1 is SGDLS and CDR2 is YYNGEE. V shed 4 bases and J shed 1 base, with 12 bases lying between them. This CDR3 spans 15 amino acids. TCRdb redid the calling of the reads with MiXCR, one entry per CDR3 protein. The repertoire holds tens of thousands of distinct CDR3 sequences, with less than 25% as singletons. This clonotype has a single count. Antigen: not known. This chain joins TRBV9 and TRBJ2-1; D is ambiguous. The source of this sequence is a human donor in good health. The sample consisted of cultured type 1 regulatory T (Tr1) cells, either the whole culture or a sorted fraction (not recorded which). DNA for the CDR3: TGTGCCAGCAGCCCCCCCGTTGGTTCCTACAATGAGCAGTTCTTC. Translated: CASSPPVGSYNEQFF.